This T cell receptor beta chain was profiled in a study of T cell responses to AZD1222 COVID-19 vaccine. Overall study findings and caveats: Targeting of unmutated variant regions was reportedly seen in nearly half of spike-specific TCRs.

With regard to this clone: Its antigen is unidentified.

Produced via immunoSEQ multiplex PCR; TCRdb's table is partial and in-frame only. The sample shows around 120,000 clones, roughly 92% of them seen only once. Material: peripheral blood, obtained 28 days after the second AZD1222 dose. This sequence originates from an adult who received the AZD1222 COVID-19 vaccine.

CDR3 region: CASSLLAGAANTGELFF. The CDR3 coding sequence is TGTGCCAGCAGCTTGTTAGCGGGTGCCGCGAACACCGGGGAGCTGTTTTTT. The rearrangement links TRBV5-4 to TRBJ2-2, with TRBD2 identical over 7 bases. There are 17 residues in the CDR3. V lost 1 base, J lost 0 bases, and 6 bases stayed unmatched. The V gene's germline CDR1 is SGHNT and CDR2 YYREEE (reference sequence).